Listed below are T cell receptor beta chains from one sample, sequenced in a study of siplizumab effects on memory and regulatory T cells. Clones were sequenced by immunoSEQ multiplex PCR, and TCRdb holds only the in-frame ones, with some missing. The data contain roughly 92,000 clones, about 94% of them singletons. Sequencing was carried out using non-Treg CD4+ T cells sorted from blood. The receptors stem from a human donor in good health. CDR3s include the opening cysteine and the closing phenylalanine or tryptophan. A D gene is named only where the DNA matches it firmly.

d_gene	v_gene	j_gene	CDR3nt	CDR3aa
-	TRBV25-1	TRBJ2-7	TGTGCCAGCAGTGACCCGTTCACGGGGGTTTACGAGCAGTACTTC	CASSDPFTGVYEQYF
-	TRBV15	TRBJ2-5	TGTGCCACCAGCAGAGACTCAATCGATCAAGAGACCCAGTACTTC	CATSRDSIDQETQYF
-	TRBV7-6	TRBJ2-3	TGTGCCAGCAGCTTAGTCCCCAAAACCCCCACAGATACGCAGTATTTT	CASSLVPKTPTDTQYF
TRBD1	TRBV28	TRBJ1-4	TGTGCCAGCAGTTCGGGACAGCCTAATGAAAAACTGTTTTTT	CASSSGQPNEKLFF
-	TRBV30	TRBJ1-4	TGTGCCTGGAGTGCGCAGGGAGTTACTAATGAAAAACTGTTTTTT	CAWSAQGVTNEKLFF
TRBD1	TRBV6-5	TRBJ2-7	TGTGCCAGTAAAGCGACAGGGGTTGTCCACGAGCAGTACTTC	CASKATGVVHEQYF
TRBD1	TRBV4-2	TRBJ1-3	TGTGCCAGCAGCCAAGACCTAGCGACAGGGTTCGGTGGAAACACCATATATTTT	CASSQDLATGFGGNTIYF
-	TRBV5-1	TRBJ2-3	TGCGCCAGCAGCCCAGAAGGCAGAACTAGCACAGATACGCAGTATTTT	CASSPEGRTSTDTQYF
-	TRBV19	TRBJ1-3	TGTGCCAGTAGTTCAGGGACGGCTTTCTCTGGAAACACCATATATTTT	CASSSGTAFSGNTIYF
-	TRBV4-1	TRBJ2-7	TGCGCCAGCAGCCAAGAGAGGAAAACGGGACAAACCTACGAGCAGTACTTC	CASSQERKTGQTYEQYF